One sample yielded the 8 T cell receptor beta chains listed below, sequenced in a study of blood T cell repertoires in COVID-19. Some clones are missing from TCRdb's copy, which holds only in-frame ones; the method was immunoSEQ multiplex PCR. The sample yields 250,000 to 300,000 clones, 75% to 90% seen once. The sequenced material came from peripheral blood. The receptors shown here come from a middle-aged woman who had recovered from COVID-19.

The CDR3 region is CASSEGGSGEQFF. For the CDR3, the DNA is TGTGCCAGCAGTGAAGGGGGGTCGGGTGAGCAGTTCTTC. The chain employs TRBV25-1 and TRBJ2-1, with D maybe TRBD2 (6 bases). The CDR3 contains 13 residues. Trimming removed 2 bases from V and 9 bases from J, with 11 bases in between. Germline V gives CDR1 MGHDK, CDR2 SYGVNS.

Here the CDR3 reads CASIRTGLAGETQYF. The CDR3 DNA reads TGTGCCAGCATCCGAACGGGACTAGCGGGCGAGACCCAGTACTTC. The chain uses TRBV2 and TRBJ2-5, with 12 bases fitting TRBD2. Germline CDR1 and CDR2: SNHLY and FYNNEI. Germline trimming cut 7 bases from V and 5 bases from J; bases unmatched to any gene: 8. CDR3 length: 15 amino acids.

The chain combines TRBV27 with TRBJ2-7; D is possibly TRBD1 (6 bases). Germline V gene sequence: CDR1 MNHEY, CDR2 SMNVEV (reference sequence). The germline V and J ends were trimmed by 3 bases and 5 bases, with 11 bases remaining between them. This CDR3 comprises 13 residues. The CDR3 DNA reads TGTGCCAGCAGTTTGTACAGGGTTGACGAGCAGTACTTC. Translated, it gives CASSLYRVDEQYF.

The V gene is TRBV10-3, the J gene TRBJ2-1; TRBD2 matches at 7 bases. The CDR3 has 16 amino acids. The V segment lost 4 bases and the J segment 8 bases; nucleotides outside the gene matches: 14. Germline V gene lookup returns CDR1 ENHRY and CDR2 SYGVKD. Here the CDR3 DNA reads TGTGCCATCAGTGCGGCTAGCGGTGACGTGGGCGATGAGCAGTTCTTC. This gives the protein CAISAASGDVGDEQFF.

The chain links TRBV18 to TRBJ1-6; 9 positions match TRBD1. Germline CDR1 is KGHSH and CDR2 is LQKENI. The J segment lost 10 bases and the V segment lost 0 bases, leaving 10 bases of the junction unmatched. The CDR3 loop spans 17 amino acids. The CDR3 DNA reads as TGTGCCAGCTCACCACCTTCAACAGACAGGGGGATCTCACCCCTCCACTTT. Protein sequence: CASSPPSTDRGISPLHF.

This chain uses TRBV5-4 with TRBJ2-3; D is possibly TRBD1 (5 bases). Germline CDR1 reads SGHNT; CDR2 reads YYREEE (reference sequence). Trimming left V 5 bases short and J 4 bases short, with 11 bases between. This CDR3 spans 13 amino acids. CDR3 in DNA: TGTGCCAGCAGTTTTCAGGGCCCAGATACGCAGTATTTT. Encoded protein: CASSFQGPDTQYF.

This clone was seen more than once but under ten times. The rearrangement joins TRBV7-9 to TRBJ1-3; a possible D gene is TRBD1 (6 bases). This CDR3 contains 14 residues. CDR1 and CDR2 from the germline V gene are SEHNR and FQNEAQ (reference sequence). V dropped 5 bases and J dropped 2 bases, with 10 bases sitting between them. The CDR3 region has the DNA TGTGCCAGCAGCCCCCCAGGGGCTGGAAACACCATATATTTT. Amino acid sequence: CASSPPGAGNTIYF.

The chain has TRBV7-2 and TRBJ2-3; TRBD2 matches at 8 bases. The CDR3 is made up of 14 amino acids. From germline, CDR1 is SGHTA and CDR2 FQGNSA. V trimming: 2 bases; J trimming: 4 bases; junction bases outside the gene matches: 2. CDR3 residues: CASSLSAGADTQYF. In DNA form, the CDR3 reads TGTGCCAGCAGCTTATCAGCGGGAGCAGATACGCAGTATTTT.